Each of the 13 T cell receptor beta chains below was sequenced from the same sample in a study of a mutant IDH1 vaccine in newly diagnosed glioma. Time point denoted: baseline, week 1 (first vaccination visit). Treatment reported: pre-vaccination baseline after standard-of-care therapy. Generated by immunoSEQ multiplex PCR, the TCRdb table keeps only in-frame clones and is missing some. The sample shows around 33,000 clones, about 80% of them seen only once. The specimen was peripheral blood mononuclear cells (PBMCs), collected from a glioma patient treated with radiotherapy, temozolomide or both. Every receptor here comes from a man aged 50-60 years with glioma. Some clones in this sample may be carry-over from other donors' samples.

The V gene is TRBV15, the J gene TRBJ1-1; no clear D gene. The ends were cut back, 3 bases at V and 1 base at J, with 9 bases in the middle. This CDR3 is 14 amino acids long. CDR1 and CDR2 from the germline V gene are LNHNV and YYDKDF (reference sequence). Here the CDR3 DNA reads TGTGCCACCAGCAGTAACAGAAAGAACACTGAAGCTTTCTTT. It encodes CATSSNRKNTEAFF. Drawing the rest from reference TRBV15 and TRBJ1-1, the complete variable domain is DAMVIQNPRYQVTQFGKPVTLSCSQTLNHNVMYWYQQKSSQAPKLLFHYYDKDFNNEADTPDNFQSRRPNTSFCFLDIRSPGLGDTAMYLCATSSNRKNTEAFFGQGTRLTVV.

The V call is TRBV5-4, the J call TRBJ2-3; no definite D call. Per the germline V gene, CDR1 is SGHNT and CDR2 is YYREEE (reference sequence). Trimming shortened V by 4 bases and J by 2 bases, and 5 bases separated the two germline ends. The CDR3 is 12 residues long. The CDR3 sequence: CASSTYTDTQYF. The CDR3 DNA follows: TGTGCCAGCAGCACGTACACAGATACGCAGTATTTT.

V gene TRBV6-5 combines with J gene TRBJ1-3; D gene ambiguous. The CDR3 extends over 12 amino acids. The V gene lost 8 bases and the J gene lost 0 bases, with 5 bases spanning the gap. Germline CDR1 is MNHEY and CDR2 is SVGAGI. The CDR3 loop reads CASGSSGNTIYF. Written as DNA, the CDR3 is TGTGCCAGCGGGAGCTCTGGAAACACCATATATTTT.

The genes are TRBV5-4 and TRBJ2-7, with 7 bases fitting TRBD1. This CDR3 has 14 amino acids. Trimming cost V 4 bases and J 6 bases; bases outside gene matches: 10. CDR1 SGHNT and CDR2 YYREEE come from the germline V gene (reference sequence). CDR3 sequence (DNA): TGTGCCAGCAGCAAGCCGGGACAGAGAGGCGAGCAGTACTTC. Translating it yields CASSKPGQRGEQYF. The full variable domain, rest sourced from reference TRBV5-4 and TRBJ2-7, is ETGVTQSPTHLIKTRGQQVTLRCSSQSGHNTVSWYQQALGQGPQFIFQYYREEENGRGNFPPRFSGLQFPNYSSELNVNALELDDSALYLCASSKPGQRGEQYFGPGTRLTVT.

The V gene is TRBV14, the J gene TRBJ1-4, with 7 bases lining up with TRBD1. The V and J ends lost 5 bases and 8 bases, in that order; junction bases with no gene match: 8. The germline gives CDR1 SGHDN, CDR2 FVKESK. The CDR3 spans 14 residues. CDR3 sequence reads: CASSGQGVEEKLFF. The CDR3 DNA is TGTGCCAGCAGCGGTCAGGGGGTAGAGGAAAAACTGTTTTTT.

The CDR3 loop reads CASSHRDRGGNQPQHF. The CDR3 DNA is TGTGCCAGCAGTCATCGGGACAGGGGAGGGAATCAGCCCCAGCATTTT. The V and J genes are TRBV6-6 and TRBJ1-5, with 10 nucleotides matching TRBD1. The CDR3 is 16 residues long. Looked up from germline, CDR1 is MNHNY and CDR2 is SVGAGI (reference sequence). V lost 5 bases to trimming and J lost 4 bases; unmatched junction nucleotides: 8.

The V gene is TRBV7-9, the J gene TRBJ1-2, with D perhaps matching TRBD1 (6 bases). The CDR3 runs 15 residues. Germline V gives CDR1 SEHNR, CDR2 FQNEAQ (reference sequence). The V and J ends lost 3 bases and 6 bases respectively, with 17 bases between them. The CDR3: CASSFGGAVYDGYTF. The DNA for the CDR3 is TGTGCCAGCAGCTTTGGGGGGGCGGTTTATGATGGCTACACCTTC.

This clone was seen a few times. This chain joins TRBV7-2 and TRBJ1-3, with TRBD1 as a possible D gene (6 bases). The ends were cut back, 4 bases at V and 8 bases at J, with 18 bases in the middle. CDR3 length: 15 residues. CDR1 and CDR2 (germline): SGHTA, FQGNSA. CDR3 loop: CASSSLGGKGDTIYF. The CDR3 DNA reads as TGTGCCAGCAGCTCCCTTGGGGGGAAGGGGGACACCATATATTTT.

The chain has TRBV5-1 and TRBJ2-7; TRBD1 matches 10 bases. V lost 4 bases to trimming and J lost 4 bases; unmatched junction nucleotides: 5. Germline CDR1 and CDR2: SGHRS and YFSETQ. The CDR3 runs to 14 residues. CDR3 sequence reads: CASSPGQGGYEQYF. CDR3 DNA: TGCGCCAGCAGCCCCGGACAGGGGGGATACGAGCAGTACTTC.

This rearrangement joins TRBV18 to TRBJ1-2; D might be TRBD1 (5 bases). This CDR3 is 12 amino acids long. The V end lost 1 base, the J end lost 7 bases, and 7 bases lay between the germline ends. The V gene's germline CDR1 is KGHSH and CDR2 LQKENI. CDR3 sequence (DNA): TGTGCCAGCTCACCACGGGACGGTGGCTACACCTTC. Its translation is CASSPRDGGYTF. Full variable domain (outside the CDR3, taken from reference TRBV18 and TRBJ1-2): NAGVMQNPRHLVRRRGQEARLRCSPMKGHSHVYWYRQLPEEGLKFMVYLQKENIIDESGMPKERFSAEFPKEGPSILRIQQVVRGDSAAYFCASSPRDGGYTFGSGTRLTVV.

The rearrangement links TRBV30 to TRBJ1-2, with 10 bases lining up with TRBD1. CDR1 and CDR2 from the germline V gene are GTSNPN and SVGIG (reference sequence). V shed 2 bases, J shed 5 bases, and the junction held 5 bases outside the gene matches. CDR3 length equals 14 residues. The CDR3 DNA reads TGTGCCTGGAGTTACGGGACAGGGGATTATGGCTACACCTTC. Amino acids: CAWSYGTGDYGYTF.

V is TRBV9 and J is TRBJ2-1; 12 nucleotides align to TRBD2. The germline V gene encodes CDR1 SGDLS and CDR2 YYNGEE. The V gene end was trimmed by 1 base and the J gene end by 4 bases; junction bases not matched to a gene: 3. The CDR3 loop spans 16 amino acids. CDR3 in amino acids: CASSVFLAGGYNEQFF. The CDR3, as DNA: TGTGCCAGCAGCGTATTCCTAGCGGGAGGGTACAATGAGCAGTTCTTC.

This rearrangement joins TRBV19 to TRBJ1-4; 8 nucleotides align to TRBD1. The ends lost 7 bases at V and 6 bases at J; junction bases unmatched: 4. The CDR3 totals 13 residues. The germline CDR1 and CDR2 sequences are LNHDA and SQIVND (reference sequence). The DNA of the CDR3 is TGTGCCAGTACTAGACAGGGGTATGAAAAACTGTTTTTT. It codes for CASTRQGYEKLFF.